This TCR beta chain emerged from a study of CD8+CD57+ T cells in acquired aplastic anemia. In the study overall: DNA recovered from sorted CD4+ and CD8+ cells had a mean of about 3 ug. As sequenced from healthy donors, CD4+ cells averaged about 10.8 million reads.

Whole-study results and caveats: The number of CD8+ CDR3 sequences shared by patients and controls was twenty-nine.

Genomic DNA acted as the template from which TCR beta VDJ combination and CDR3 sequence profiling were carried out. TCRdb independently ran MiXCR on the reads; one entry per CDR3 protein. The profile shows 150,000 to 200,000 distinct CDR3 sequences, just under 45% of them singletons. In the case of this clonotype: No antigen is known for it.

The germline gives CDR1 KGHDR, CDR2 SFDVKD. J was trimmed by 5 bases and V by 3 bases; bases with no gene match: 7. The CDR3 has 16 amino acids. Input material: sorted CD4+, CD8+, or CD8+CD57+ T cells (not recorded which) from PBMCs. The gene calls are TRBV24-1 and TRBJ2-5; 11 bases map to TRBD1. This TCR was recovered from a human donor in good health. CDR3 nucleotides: TGTGCCACCAGTGATATACGGACAGGGGGCGCGGAGACCCAGTACTTC. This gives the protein CATSDIRTGGAETQYF.